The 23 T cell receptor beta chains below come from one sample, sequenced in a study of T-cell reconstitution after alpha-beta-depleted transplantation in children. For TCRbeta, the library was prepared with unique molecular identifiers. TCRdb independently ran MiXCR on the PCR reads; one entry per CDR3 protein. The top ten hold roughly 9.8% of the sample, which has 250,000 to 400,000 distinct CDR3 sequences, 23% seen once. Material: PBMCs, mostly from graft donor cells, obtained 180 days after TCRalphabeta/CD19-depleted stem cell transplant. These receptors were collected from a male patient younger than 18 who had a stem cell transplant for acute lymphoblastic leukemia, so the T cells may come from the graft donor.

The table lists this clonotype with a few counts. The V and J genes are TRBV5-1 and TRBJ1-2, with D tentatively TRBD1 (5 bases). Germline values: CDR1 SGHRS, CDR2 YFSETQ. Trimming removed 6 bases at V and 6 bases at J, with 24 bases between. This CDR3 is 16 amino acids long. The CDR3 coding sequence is TGCGCCAGCAAACCAAATTTTCGGGGGTTCTCGGATGGCTACACCTTC. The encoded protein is CASKPNFRGFSDGYTF.

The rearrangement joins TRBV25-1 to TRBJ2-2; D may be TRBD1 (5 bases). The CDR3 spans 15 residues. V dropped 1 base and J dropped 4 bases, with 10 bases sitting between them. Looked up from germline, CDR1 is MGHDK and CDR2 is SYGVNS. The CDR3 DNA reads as TGTGCCAGCAGTGAATTAGGGCAGGGCACCGGGGAGCTGTTTTTT. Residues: CASSELGQGTGELFF.

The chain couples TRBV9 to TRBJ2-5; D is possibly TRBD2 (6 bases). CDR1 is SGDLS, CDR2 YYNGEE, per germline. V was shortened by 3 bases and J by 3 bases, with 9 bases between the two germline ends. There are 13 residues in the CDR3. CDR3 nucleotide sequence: TGTGCCAGCAGCGGGGGGGTGAAAGAGACCCAGTACTTC. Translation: CASSGGVKETQYF.

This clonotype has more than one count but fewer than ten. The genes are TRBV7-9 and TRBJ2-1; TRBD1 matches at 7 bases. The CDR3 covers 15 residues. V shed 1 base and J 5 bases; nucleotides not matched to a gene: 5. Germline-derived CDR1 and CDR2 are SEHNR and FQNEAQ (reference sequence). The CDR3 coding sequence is TGTGCCAGCAGCTTAGTAGGGACAGATGACAATGAGCAGTTCTTC. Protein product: CASSLVGTDDNEQFF.

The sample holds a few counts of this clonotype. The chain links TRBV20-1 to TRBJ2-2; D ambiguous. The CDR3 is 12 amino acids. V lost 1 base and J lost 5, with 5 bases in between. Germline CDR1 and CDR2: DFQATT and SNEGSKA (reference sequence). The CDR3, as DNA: TGCAGTGCTAGAGTAGGAACCGGGGAGCTGTTTTTT. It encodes CSARVGTGELFF.

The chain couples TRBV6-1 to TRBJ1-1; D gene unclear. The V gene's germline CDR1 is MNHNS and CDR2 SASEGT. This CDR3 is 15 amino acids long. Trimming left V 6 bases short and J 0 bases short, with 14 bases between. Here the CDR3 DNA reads TGTGCCAGCAGCGATCCCCACCAGGTGAACACTGAAGCTTTCTTT. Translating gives CASSDPHQVNTEAFF.

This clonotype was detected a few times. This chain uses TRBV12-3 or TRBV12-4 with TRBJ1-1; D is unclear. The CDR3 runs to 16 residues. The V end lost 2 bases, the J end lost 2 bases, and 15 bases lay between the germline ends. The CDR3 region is CASSLTLILLNTEAFF. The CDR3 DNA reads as TGTGCCAGCAGTTTAACCCTAATTTTACTAAACACTGAAGCTTTCTTT.

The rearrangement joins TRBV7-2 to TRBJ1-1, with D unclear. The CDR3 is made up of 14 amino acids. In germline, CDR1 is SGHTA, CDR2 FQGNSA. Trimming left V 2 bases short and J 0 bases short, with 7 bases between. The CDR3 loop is CASSLLRVNTEAFF. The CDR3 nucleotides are TGTGCCAGCAGCTTATTAAGGGTGAACACTGAAGCTTTCTTT.

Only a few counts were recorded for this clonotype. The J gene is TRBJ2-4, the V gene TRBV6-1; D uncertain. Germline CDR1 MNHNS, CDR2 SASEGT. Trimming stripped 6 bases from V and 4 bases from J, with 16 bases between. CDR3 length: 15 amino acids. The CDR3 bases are TGTGCCAGCAGCCTAATCTACACGGCGAAAAACATTCAGTACTTC. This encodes CASSLIYTAKNIQYF.

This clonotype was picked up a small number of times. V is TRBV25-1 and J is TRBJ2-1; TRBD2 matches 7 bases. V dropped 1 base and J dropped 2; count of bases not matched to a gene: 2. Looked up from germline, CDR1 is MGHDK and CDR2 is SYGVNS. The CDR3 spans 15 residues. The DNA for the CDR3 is TGTGCCAGCAGTGAATGGGGGGGACCCTACAATGAGCAGTTCTTC. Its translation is CASSEWGGPYNEQFF.

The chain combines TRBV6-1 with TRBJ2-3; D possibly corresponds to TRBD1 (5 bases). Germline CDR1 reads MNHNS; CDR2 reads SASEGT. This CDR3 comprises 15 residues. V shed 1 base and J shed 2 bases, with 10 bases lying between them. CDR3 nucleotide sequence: TGTGCCAGCAGTGAAGATAGACAGTTCACAGATACGCAGTATTTT. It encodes CASSEDRQFTDTQYF.

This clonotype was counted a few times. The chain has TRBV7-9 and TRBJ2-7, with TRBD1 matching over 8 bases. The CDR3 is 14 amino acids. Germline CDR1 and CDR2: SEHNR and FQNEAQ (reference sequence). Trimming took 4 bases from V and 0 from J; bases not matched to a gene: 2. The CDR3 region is CASSWTGISYEQYF. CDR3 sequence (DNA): TGTGCCAGCAGCTGGACAGGGATCTCCTACGAGCAGTACTTC.

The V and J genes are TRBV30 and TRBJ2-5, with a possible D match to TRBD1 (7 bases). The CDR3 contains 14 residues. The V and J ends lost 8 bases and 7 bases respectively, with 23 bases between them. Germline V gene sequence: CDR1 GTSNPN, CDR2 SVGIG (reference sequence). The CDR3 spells CAGRGTASVATQYF. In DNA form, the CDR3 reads TGTGCCGGCCGGGGGACAGCTTCGGTGGCGACCCAGTACTTC.

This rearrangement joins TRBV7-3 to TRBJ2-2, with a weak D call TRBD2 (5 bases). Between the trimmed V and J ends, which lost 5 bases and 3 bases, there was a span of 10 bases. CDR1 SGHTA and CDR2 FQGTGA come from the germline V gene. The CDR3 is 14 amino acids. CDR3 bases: TGTGCCAGCAGCGTCGGGATTTACACCGGGGAGCTGTTTTTT. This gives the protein CASSVGIYTGELFF.

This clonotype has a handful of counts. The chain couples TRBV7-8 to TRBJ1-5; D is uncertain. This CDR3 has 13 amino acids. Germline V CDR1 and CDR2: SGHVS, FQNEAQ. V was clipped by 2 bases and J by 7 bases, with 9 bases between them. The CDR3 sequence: CASSLWDSQPQHF. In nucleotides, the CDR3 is TGTGCCAGCAGCTTATGGGATAGCCAGCCCCAGCATTTT.

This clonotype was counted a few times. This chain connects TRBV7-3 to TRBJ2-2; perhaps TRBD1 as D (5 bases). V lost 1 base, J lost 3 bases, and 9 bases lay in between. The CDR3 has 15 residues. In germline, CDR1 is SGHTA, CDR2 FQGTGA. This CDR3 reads CASSLSPGHTGELFF. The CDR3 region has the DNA TGTGCCAGCAGCTTAAGTCCAGGGCACACCGGGGAGCTGTTTTTT. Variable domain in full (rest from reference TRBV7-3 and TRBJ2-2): GAGVSQTPSNKVTEKGKYVELRCDPISGHTALYWYRQSLGQGPEFLIYFQGTGAADDSGLPNDRFFAVRPEGSVSTLKIQRTERGDSAVYLCASSLSPGHTGELFFGEGSRLTVL.

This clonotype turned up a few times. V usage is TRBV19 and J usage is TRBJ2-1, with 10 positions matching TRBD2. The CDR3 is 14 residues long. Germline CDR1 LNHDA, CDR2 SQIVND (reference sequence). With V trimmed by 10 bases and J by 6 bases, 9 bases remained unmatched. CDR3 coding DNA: TGTGCCACTCAATCTAGCGGGAGATTCAATGAGCAGTTCTTC. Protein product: CATQSSGRFNEQFF.

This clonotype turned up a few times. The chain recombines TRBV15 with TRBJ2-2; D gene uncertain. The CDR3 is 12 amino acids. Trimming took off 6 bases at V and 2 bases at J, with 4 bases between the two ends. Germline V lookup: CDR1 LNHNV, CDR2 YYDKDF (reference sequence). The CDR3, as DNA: TGTGCCACCAGGGATAACACCGGGGAGCTGTTTTTT. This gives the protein CATRDNTGELFF.

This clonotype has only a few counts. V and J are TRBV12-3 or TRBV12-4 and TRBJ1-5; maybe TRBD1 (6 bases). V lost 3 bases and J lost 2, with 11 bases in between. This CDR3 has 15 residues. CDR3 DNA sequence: TGTGCCAGCAGTTTTGCGGGGGGCGGCAATCAGCCCCAGCATTTT. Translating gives CASSFAGGGNQPQHF.

This CDR3 is CASSYQLGASGTDTQYF. The CDR3 nucleotides read TGTGCCAGCAGCTACCAACTCGGGGCATCGGGGACAGATACGCAGTATTTT. The J gene is TRBJ2-3, the V gene TRBV13, with D possibly called TRBD1 or TRBD2 (5 bases each). Trimming cost V 4 bases and J 3 bases, with 20 bases left between them. From germline, CDR1 is PRHDT and CDR2 FYEKMQ (reference sequence). The CDR3 totals 17 residues.

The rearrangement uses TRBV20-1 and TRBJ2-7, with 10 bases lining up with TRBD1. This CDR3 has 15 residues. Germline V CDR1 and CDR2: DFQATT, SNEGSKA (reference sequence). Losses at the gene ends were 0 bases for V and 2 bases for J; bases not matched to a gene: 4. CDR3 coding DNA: TGCAGTGCTAGAGATCCGGGACAGGGGACCTACGAGCAGTACTTC. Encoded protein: CSARDPGQGTYEQYF.

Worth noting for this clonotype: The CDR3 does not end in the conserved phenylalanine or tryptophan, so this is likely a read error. CDR3 in amino acids: CASSPQKARGGNQPQHL. CDR3 bases: TGTGCCAGCAGCCCCCAAAAGGCCAGGGGCGGCAATCAGCCCCAGCATTTG. This chain connects TRBV7-3 to TRBJ1-5; perhaps TRBD1 as D (6 bases). The ends were cut back, 5 bases at V and 2 bases at J, with 19 bases in the middle. This CDR3 is built from 17 residues. Germline values: CDR1 SGHTA, CDR2 FQGTGA.

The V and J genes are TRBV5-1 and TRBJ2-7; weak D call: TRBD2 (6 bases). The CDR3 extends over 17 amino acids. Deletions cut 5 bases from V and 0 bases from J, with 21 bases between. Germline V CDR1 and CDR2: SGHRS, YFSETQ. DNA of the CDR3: TGCGCCAGCAGGCGGACCCCCACCGGGACTTCCTCCTACGAGCAGTACTTC. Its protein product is CASRRTPTGTSSYEQYF.